A single sample is the source of the 10 T cell receptor beta chains below, sequenced in a study of blood T cell repertoires in COVID-19. The method was immunoSEQ multiplex PCR; TCRdb's version includes in-frame clones alone and lacks a portion of them. The sample includes some 50,000 clones, about 70% seen only once; the top ten take 8.8%. The sequencing input was peripheral blood. These receptor sequences come from a woman in her 70s with acute or convalescent COVID-19.

The chain employs TRBV30 and TRBJ2-3; possibly TRBD2 for D (5 bases). Per germline, CDR1 GTSNPN and CDR2 SVGIG (reference sequence). The CDR3 loop spans 16 amino acids. V was cut by 8 bases and J by 4 bases, with 25 bases left in between. DNA for the CDR3: TGTGCCCTAGACCGAGGGAAGGGATTGGACCCAGATACGCAGTATTTT. Translating it yields CALDRGKGLDPDTQYF.

This chain uses TRBV5-6 with TRBJ2-5; tentative D call: TRBD1 (5 bases). Trimming stripped 0 bases from V and 3 bases from J, with 9 bases between. Germline lookup yields CDR1 SGHDT and CDR2 YYEEEE. The CDR3 runs to 14 residues. The CDR3 DNA sequence: TGTGCCAGCAGCTTGGCAGGGAAAGAAGAGACCCAGTACTTC. Its protein product is CASSLAGKEETQYF. The whole variable domain, remainder taken from reference TRBV5-6 and TRBJ2-5, is DAGVTQSPTHLIKTRGQQVTLRCSPKSGHDTVSWYQQALGQGPQFIFQYYEEEERQRGNFPDRFSGHQFPNYSSELNVNALLLGDSALYLCASSLAGKEETQYFGPGTRLLVL.

The rearrangement uses TRBV10-1 and TRBJ1-2; 8 nucleotides match TRBD1. After removal of 4 bases from V and 4 bases from J, the junction contained 5 bases not matched to a gene. The germline V gene has CDR1 WNHNN and CDR2 SYGVQD (reference sequence). CDR3 length equals 14 residues. CDR3 sequence reads: CASSGTGTVYGYTF. The CDR3, as DNA: TGCGCCAGCAGTGGGACAGGGACAGTCTATGGCTACACCTTC.

The chain couples TRBV7-2 to TRBJ2-3, with no clear D. This CDR3 is built from 12 residues. V was trimmed by 3 bases and J by 4 bases, leaving 5 bases between them. The V gene's germline CDR1 is SGHTA and CDR2 FQGNSA. The CDR3 loop is CASSLFADTQYF. In nucleotides, the CDR3 is TGTGCCAGCAGCTTGTTCGCAGATACGCAGTATTTT.

The rearrangement links TRBV7-9 to TRBJ1-1; no reliable D call. CDR1 is SEHNR and CDR2 is FQNEAQ in the germline V gene (reference sequence). This CDR3 comprises 11 residues. The germline V and J ends were trimmed by 5 bases and 7 bases, with 8 bases remaining between them. In DNA, the CDR3 is TGTGCCAGCAGCCCCGCAGTTGAAGCTTTCTTT. This encodes CASSPAVEAFF.

The chain uses TRBV5-5 and TRBJ2-4; D possibly corresponds to TRBD2 (6 bases). Germline-derived CDR1 and CDR2 are SGHKS and YYEKEE (reference sequence). CDR3 length equals 19 residues. V lost 0 bases and J 0 bases, leaving 19 bases between the germline ends. The CDR3 sequence is CASSLAGGTFVLAKNIQYF. The CDR3 DNA reads as TGTGCCAGCAGCTTGGCTGGGGGGACGTTCGTTCTAGCCAAAAACATTCAGTACTTC.

The chain recombines TRBV2 with TRBJ1-3; TRBD1 matches at 7 bases. This CDR3 has 14 residues. The trim removed 9 bases at V and 4 bases at J, leaving 9 bases unmatched. Germline CDR1 reads SNHLY; CDR2 reads FYNNEI. The DNA for the CDR3 is TGTGCCAGTAAAGGGACAGTATTAGGAAACACCATATATTTT. Translating it yields CASKGTVLGNTIYF.

This clone was seen only a few times. V and J are TRBV19 and TRBJ1-1; 7 nucleotides match TRBD1. This CDR3 comprises 13 residues. Germline values: CDR1 LNHDA, CDR2 SQIVND (reference sequence). V was pared by 6 bases and J by 5 bases, with 6 bases of the junction left unmatched. The CDR3 reads CASSQTGRTEAFF. The CDR3 nucleotides read TGTGCCAGTAGCCAGACAGGGCGAACTGAAGCTTTCTTT.

In this sample, this clone is medium-sized. V gene TRBV5-1 combines with J gene TRBJ2-5, with D possibly TRBD1 on 6 matching bases. Germline V gives CDR1 SGHRS, CDR2 YFSETQ. V was clipped by 0 bases and J by 2 bases, with 8 bases between them. The CDR3 is 14 amino acids. The CDR3 nucleotides are TGCGCCAGCAGCTTGGAGACAGGTCAAGAGACCCAGTACTTC. Its translation: CASSLETGQETQYF.

This clone was seen once. The chain has TRBV11-2 and TRBJ2-7, with 8 bases that match TRBD1. CDR3 size: 14 residues. CDR1 and CDR2 from the germline V gene are SGHAT and FQNNGV. J gave up 4 bases and V 3 bases, and 5 bases lay outside the gene matches. The CDR3 nucleotides are TGTGCCAGCAGCTTCTCAGGGGGCTTGTACGAGCAGTACTTC. This codes for CASSFSGGLYEQYF.